One sample yielded the 27 T cell receptor beta chains listed below, sequenced in a study of blood T cells in healthy people across ages. For the second PCR, which ran for about 7 to 11 cycles, a sample-barcoded 5' primer and a J-beta primer mix were used. A single record per CDR3 protein comes from TCRdb applying MiXCR to the 5' RACE reads. The sample records some 1 million distinct CDR3 sequences, over 35% being singletons. Sequences were obtained from blood. The receptor source for this set is a woman in her fifties or sixties in good health.

In its sample, this clonotype was seen a few times. V and J are TRBV20-1 and TRBJ1-4, with 7 bases that match TRBD1. Trimming took 5 bases from V and 5 from J; bases not matched to a gene: 5. The CDR3 sequence is 13 residues long. Germline V gives CDR1 DFQATT, CDR2 SNEGSKA (reference sequence). The CDR3 protein is CSAPGQSNEKLFF. For the CDR3, the DNA is TGCAGTGCTCCGGGACAGTCGAATGAAAAACTGTTTTTT.

The J gene is TRBJ2-7, the V gene TRBV12-3 or TRBV12-4; 7 bases are a match to TRBD2. The CDR3 has 15 residues. V dropped 3 bases and J dropped 7; count of bases not matched to a gene: 12. The CDR3 nucleotides are TGTGCCAGCAGTTTTTCCCTAGCGGCCAACAATGAGCAGTACTTC. This translates into CASSFSLAANNEQYF.

The table lists this clonotype with a few counts. The chain links TRBV7-3 to TRBJ2-5; no definite D call. Germline CDR1 reads SGHTA; CDR2 reads FQGTGA. Trimming shortened V by 0 bases and J by 2 bases, and 10 bases separated the two germline ends. The CDR3 covers 15 residues. CDR3 sequence reads: CASSLTSHWQETQYF. In DNA form, the CDR3 reads TGTGCCAGCAGCTTAACATCACACTGGCAAGAGACCCAGTACTTC.

This clonotype has only a few counts. The chain links TRBV7-9 to TRBJ2-3, with D perhaps TRBD2 (7 bases). This CDR3 is built from 15 residues. Trimming stripped 4 bases from V and 5 bases from J, with 16 bases between. The germline CDR1 and CDR2 sequences are SEHNR and FQNEAQ (reference sequence). Written as DNA, the CDR3 is TGTGCCAGCAGCTCCTCCCCGGGGGGCAGAGATACGCAGTATTTT. It yields the protein CASSSSPGGRDTQYF.

A few counts support this clonotype. The CDR3 spells CATSRDQGAGLNEQFF. CDR3 sequence (DNA): TGTGCCACCAGCAGAGATCAAGGGGCTGGGTTGAATGAGCAGTTCTTC. V and J are TRBV15 and TRBJ2-1; maybe TRBD1 (5 bases). The ends were cut back, 0 bases at V and 7 bases at J, with 16 bases in the middle. The CDR3 is 16 amino acids. Germline values: CDR1 LNHNV, CDR2 YYDKDF (reference sequence).

The rearrangement uses TRBV5-1 and TRBJ2-4; 13 bases fit TRBD2. Germline CDR1 and CDR2: SGHRS and YFSETQ. The CDR3 covers 14 residues. V trimming: 4 bases; J trimming: 13 bases; junction bases outside the gene matches: 8. The CDR3 sequence is CASSGTSGKNEQYF. For the CDR3, the DNA is TGCGCCAGCAGCGGGACTAGCGGGAAAAATGAGCAGTACTTC.

The chain uses TRBV29-1 and TRBJ1-2; D ambiguous. This CDR3 spans 12 amino acids. Trimming took off 5 bases at V and 3 bases at J, with 10 bases between the two ends. The germline gives CDR1 SQVTM, CDR2 ANQGSEA. The chain's CDR3 is CSVPGGYYGYTF. The CDR3 DNA follows: TGCAGCGTTCCGGGAGGGTACTATGGCTACACCTTC.

In this sample, this clonotype turned up a few times. The V call is TRBV28, the J call TRBJ2-7; D is possibly TRBD2 (5 bases). With 3 bases removed from V and 5 bases from J, the gap between germline ends came to 17 bases. The CDR3 extends over 15 amino acids. Germline loops: CDR1 MDHEN, CDR2 SYDVKM. CDR3 DNA sequence: TGTGCCAGCAGTTTTTGGGGAAGCGGAGTTAACGAGCAGTACTTC. This translates into CASSFWGSGVNEQYF.

In this sample, this clonotype turned up a few times. The rearrangement uses TRBV20-1 and TRBJ2-1; the D is unclear. V lost 3 bases to trimming and J lost 2 bases, with 8 bases between them. Germline V lookup: CDR1 DFQATT, CDR2 SNEGSKA (reference sequence). The CDR3 length is 13 residues. The CDR3 DNA reads TGCAGTGCTAGGGGCGGTACCTACAATGAGCAGTTCTTC. It codes for CSARGGTYNEQFF.

This clonotype turned up a few times. V and J are TRBV4-2 and TRBJ2-5; D not certain. Germline V lookup: CDR1 LGHNA, CDR2 YNFKEQ. This CDR3 is built from 15 residues. V was cut by 1 base and J by 7 bases, with 16 bases left in between. The CDR3 protein is CASSQADVAVGTQYF. As DNA, the CDR3 is TGTGCCAGCAGCCAAGCGGACGTTGCCGTAGGGACCCAGTACTTC.

The chain is built from TRBV14 and TRBJ2-3; D is possibly TRBD1 or TRBD2 (6 bases each). The V gene lost 1 base and the J gene lost 1 base, with 12 bases spanning the gap. From germline, CDR1 is SGHDN and CDR2 FVKESK. The CDR3 is 16 residues long. The CDR3 DNA reads as TGTGCCAGCAGCCAAGGGGGGGCGTCCCGCACAGATACGCAGTATTTT. It specifies CASSQGGASRTDTQYF.

The sample holds a few counts of this clonotype. The chain combines TRBV11-1 with TRBJ2-3; D remains unclear. There are 14 residues in the CDR3. CDR1 is SGHAT, CDR2 FQDESV, per germline (reference sequence). Trimming removed 1 base from V and 4 bases from J, with 9 bases in between. The CDR3 sequence is CASSLGGLADTQYF. The CDR3 nucleotides are TGTGCCAGCAGCTTAGGGGGTTTGGCAGATACGCAGTATTTT.

This clonotype was seen a handful of times. The V call is TRBV21-1, the J call TRBJ2-7; the table names TRBD2, a call not compared with the DNA. TRBV21-1 is a known pseudogene. CDR3 length equals 16 residues. This CDR3 is CASSKGPSSGRGEQYF. In DNA form, the CDR3 reads TGTGCCAGCAGCAAGGGGCCGAGCAGCGGGAGAGGAGAGCAGTACTTC.

The chain is built from TRBV5-1 and TRBJ2-1, with TRBD2 identical over 10 bases. The DNA end is a closer match to TRBJ2-7, so the J assignment may be wrong. The V gene's germline CDR1 is SGHRS and CDR2 YFSETQ. The CDR3 has 17 amino acids. CDR3 amino acids: CASSSSLLAGAYNEQYF. The CDR3 nucleotides read TGCGCCAGCAGCTCGAGCCTCCTAGCGGGAGCGTACAATGAGCAGTACTTC.

This clonotype has a handful of counts. The chain recombines TRBV30 with TRBJ2-1, with D possibly being TRBD1 (6 bases). The CDR3 loop spans 14 amino acids. With 2 bases removed from V and 2 bases from J, the gap between germline ends came to 10 bases. CDR1 is GTSNPN and CDR2 is SVGIG in the germline V gene (reference sequence). Here the CDR3 reads CAWSTGNPYNEQFF. DNA for the CDR3: TGTGCCTGGAGTACAGGGAACCCCTACAATGAGCAGTTCTTC.

J is TRBJ2-3 and V is TRBV2; D is uncertain. Per germline, CDR1 SNHLY and CDR2 FYNNEI. This CDR3 spans 11 amino acids. V lost 6 bases, J lost 6 bases, and 7 bases lay in between. This chain's CDR3 is CASRSLDTQYF. In DNA form, the CDR3 reads TGTGCCAGCAGAAGTTTGGATACGCAGTATTTT.

This rearrangement joins TRBV6-1 to TRBJ2-7; 11 nucleotides align to TRBD1. The CDR3 sequence is 15 residues long. The V gene's germline CDR1 is MNHNS and CDR2 SASEGT. Trimming cost V 6 bases and J 1 base; bases outside gene matches: 5. The DNA for the CDR3 is TGTGCCAGCAGCGACGGGACAGGGGGGTCCTACGAGCAGTACTTC. Protein sequence: CASSDGTGGSYEQYF.

This chain joins TRBV15 and TRBJ2-7; 11 bases fit TRBD2. J was trimmed by 3 bases and V by 1 base; bases with no gene match: 5. Germline assignment: CDR1 LNHNV and CDR2 YYDKDF (reference sequence). CDR3 size: 16 residues. The chain's CDR3 is CATSRGTSGSYYEQYF. CDR3 nucleotide sequence: TGTGCCACCAGCAGAGGCACTAGCGGGAGTTACTACGAGCAGTACTTC.

V usage is TRBV14 and J usage is TRBJ1-2; D is uncertain. V lost 6 bases, J lost 4 bases, and 9 bases lay in between. In germline, CDR1 is SGHDN, CDR2 FVKESK. This CDR3 has 12 residues. The CDR3 is CASSSTRYGYTF. The CDR3 nucleotides are TGTGCCAGCAGTTCCACGCGCTATGGCTACACCTTC.

This rearrangement joins TRBV20-1 to TRBJ2-3; tentative D call: TRBD1 (6 bases). Trimming shortened V by 5 bases and J by 5 bases, and 17 bases separated the two germline ends. The CDR3 runs to 14 residues. Looked up from germline, CDR1 is DFQATT and CDR2 is SNEGSKA (reference sequence). CDR3 DNA: TGCAGTGCTGCCAGCAGGGGAAGAGGAGATACGCAGTATTTT. Translation gives CSAASRGRGDTQYF.

The J gene is TRBJ2-5, the V gene TRBV3-1, with TRBD1 as a possible D gene (6 bases). The germline CDR1 and CDR2 sequences are LGHDT and YNNKEL (reference sequence). The length of the CDR3 is 14 residues. With 6 bases removed from V and 5 bases from J, the gap between germline ends came to 16 bases. This CDR3 reads CASSQTGRPETQYF. DNA for the CDR3: TGTGCCAGCAGTCAAACAGGGCGGCCGGAGACCCAGTACTTC.

This clonotype has only a few counts. The chain joins TRBV25-1 to TRBJ2-5; TRBD2 matches 7 bases. V shed 3 bases, J shed 1 base, and the junction held 2 bases outside the gene matches. The CDR3 is 14 amino acids. The germline CDR1 and CDR2 sequences are MGHDK and SYGVNS. Here the CDR3 DNA reads TGTGCCAGCAGTGAGGGAGGGGCCCAAGAGACCCAGTACTTC. It yields the protein CASSEGGAQETQYF.

There are a few counts of this clonotype. The CDR3 region is CATSGNSYEQYF. In DNA, the CDR3 is TGTGCCACCAGCGGAAATTCCTACGAGCAGTACTTC. J is TRBJ2-7 and V is TRBV15, with unresolved D. Germline V gene data show CDR1 as LNHNV and CDR2 as YYDKDF (reference sequence). The CDR3 runs 12 residues. V shed 5 bases and J shed 1 base, with 6 bases lying between them.

The V call is TRBV7-3, the J call TRBJ2-2, with D tentatively TRBD1 or TRBD2 (6 bases each). Per germline, CDR1 SGHTA and CDR2 FQGTGA. The CDR3 length is 19 residues. Trimming took 0 bases from V and 5 from J, leaving 22 bases between them. CDR3 region: CASSLTPGIAGQVTGELFF. The CDR3 region has the DNA TGTGCCAGCAGCTTAACACCCGGTATCGCGGGACAAGTTACCGGGGAGCTGTTTTTT.

The genes are TRBV15 and TRBJ2-1; D call uncertain. The V gene lost 6 bases and the J gene lost 4 bases, with 16 bases spanning the gap. Germline V gene lookup returns CDR1 LNHNV and CDR2 YYDKDF (reference sequence). The CDR3 spans 15 residues. The CDR3 nucleotides read TGTGCCACCAGTTTGGTCCTCACCGGTTACAATGAGCAGTTCTTC. Protein sequence: CATSLVLTGYNEQFF.

In its sample, this clonotype was seen a few times. The J gene is TRBJ2-3, the V gene TRBV20-1; D possibly corresponds to TRBD2 (5 bases). The CDR3 extends over 14 amino acids. Germline V gives CDR1 DFQATT, CDR2 SNEGSKA (reference sequence). V was clipped by 1 base and J by 2 bases, with 10 bases between them. This chain's CDR3 is CSARVAGYTDTQYF. CDR3 in DNA: TGCAGTGCTAGAGTCGCGGGTTACACAGATACGCAGTATTTT.

The V gene is TRBV28, the J gene TRBJ2-3; D not certain. V lost 3 bases to trimming and J lost 0 bases, with 10 bases between them. The CDR3 has 15 amino acids. The germline gives CDR1 MDHEN, CDR2 SYDVKM. CDR3 protein: CASSLSQPSTDTQYF. The DNA of the CDR3 is TGTGCCAGCAGTTTGAGCCAGCCTAGCACAGATACGCAGTATTTT.